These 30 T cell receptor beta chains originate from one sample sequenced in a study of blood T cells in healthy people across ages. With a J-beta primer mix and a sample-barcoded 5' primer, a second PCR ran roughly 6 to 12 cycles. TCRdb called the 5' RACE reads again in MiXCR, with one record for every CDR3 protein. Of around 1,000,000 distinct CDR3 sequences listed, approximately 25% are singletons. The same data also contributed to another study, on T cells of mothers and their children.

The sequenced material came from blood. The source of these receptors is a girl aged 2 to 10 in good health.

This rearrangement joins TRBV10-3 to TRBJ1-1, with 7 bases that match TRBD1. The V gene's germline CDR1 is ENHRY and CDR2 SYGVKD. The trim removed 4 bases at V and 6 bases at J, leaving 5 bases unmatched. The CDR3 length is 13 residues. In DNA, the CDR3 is TGTGCCATCAGTGCCCCTCAGGGGGCTGAAGCTTTCTTT. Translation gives CAISAPQGAEAFF.

As DNA, the CDR3 is TGCAGCGTTCTGGGTCCCGAGTGGTTCTTC. Translated, it gives CSVLGPEWFF. The J gene is TRBJ2-1, the V gene TRBV29-1; no firm D call. V was shortened by 5 bases and J by 15 bases, with 14 bases between the two germline ends. This CDR3 has 10 amino acids. Germline CDR1 and CDR2: SQVTM and ANQGSEA.

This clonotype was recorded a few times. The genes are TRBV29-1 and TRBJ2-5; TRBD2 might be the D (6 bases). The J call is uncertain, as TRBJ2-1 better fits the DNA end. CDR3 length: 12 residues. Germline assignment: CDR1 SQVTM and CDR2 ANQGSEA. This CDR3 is CSGSTSGNEQFF. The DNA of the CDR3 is TGCAGCGGATCGACTAGTGGCAATGAGCAGTTCTTC.

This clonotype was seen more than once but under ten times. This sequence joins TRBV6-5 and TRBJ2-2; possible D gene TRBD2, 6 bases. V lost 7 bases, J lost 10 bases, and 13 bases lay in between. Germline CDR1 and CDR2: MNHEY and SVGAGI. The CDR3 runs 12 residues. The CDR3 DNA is TGTGCCAGCAAGACGGGAGTCCTGGAGCTGTTTTTT. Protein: CASKTGVLELFF.

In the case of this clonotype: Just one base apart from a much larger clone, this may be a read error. Here the CDR3 reads CANSLALSNEQFF. The CDR3 DNA reads as TGTGCTAACAGCTTAGCTCTATCCAATGAGCAGTTCTTC. The V and J genes are TRBV7-7 and TRBJ2-5; D unresolved. The J call is in doubt because the DNA end fits TRBJ2-1 better. CDR1 is SSHAT and CDR2 is FNYEAQ in the germline V gene (reference sequence). The CDR3 sequence is 13 residues long.

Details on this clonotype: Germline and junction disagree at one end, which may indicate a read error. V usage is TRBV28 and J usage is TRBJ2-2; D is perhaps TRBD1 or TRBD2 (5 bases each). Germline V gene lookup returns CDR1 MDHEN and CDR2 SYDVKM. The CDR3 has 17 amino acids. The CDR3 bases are TGTGCCGGCAGTTTTGGCCCGGGGCAGGGTTTCACCGGGGAGCTGTTTTTT. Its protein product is CAGSFGPGQGFTGELFF.

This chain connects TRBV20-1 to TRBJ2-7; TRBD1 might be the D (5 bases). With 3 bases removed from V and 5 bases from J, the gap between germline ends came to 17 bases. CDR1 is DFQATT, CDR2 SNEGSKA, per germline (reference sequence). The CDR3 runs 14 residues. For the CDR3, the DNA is TGCAGTGCTAGCGACAGCCTAGGGTTCGACGAGCAGTACTTC. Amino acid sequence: CSASDSLGFDEQYF.

This chain's CDR3 is CASSEGGADEQFF. The CDR3, as DNA: TGTGCCAGCAGTGAAGGTGGAGCGGATGAGCAGTTCTTC. This sequence joins TRBV6-1 and TRBJ2-1; TRBD2 is a possible D gene (5 bases). From germline, CDR1 is MNHNS and CDR2 SASEGT. V was cut by 1 base and J by 8 bases, with 9 bases left in between. CDR3 length: 13 amino acids.

The CDR3 DNA reads as TGTGCCAGCAGCCCAGGGGGGCTAGGGGAGGTGTCCTACGAGCAGTACTTC. It encodes CASSPGGLGEVSYEQYF. The chain combines TRBV28 with TRBJ2-7; perhaps TRBD1 as D (7 bases). The V end lost 6 bases, the J end lost 1 base, and 22 bases lay between the germline ends. Germline CDR1 reads MDHEN; CDR2 reads SYDVKM. The CDR3 runs to 17 residues.

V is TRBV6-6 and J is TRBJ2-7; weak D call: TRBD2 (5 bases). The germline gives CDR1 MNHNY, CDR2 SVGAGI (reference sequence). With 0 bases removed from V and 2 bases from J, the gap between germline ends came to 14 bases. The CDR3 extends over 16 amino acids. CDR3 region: CASSYSLGENPYEQYF. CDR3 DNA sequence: TGTGCCAGCAGTTACTCGTTGGGAGAAAACCCCTACGAGCAGTACTTC.

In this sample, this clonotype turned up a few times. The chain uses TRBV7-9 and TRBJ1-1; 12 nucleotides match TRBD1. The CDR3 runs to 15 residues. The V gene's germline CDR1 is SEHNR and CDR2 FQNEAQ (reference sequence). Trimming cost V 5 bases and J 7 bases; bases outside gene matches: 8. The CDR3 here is CASSRGQGALGEAFF. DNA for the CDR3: TGTGCCAGCAGCCGGGGACAGGGGGCGCTTGGTGAAGCTTTCTTT.

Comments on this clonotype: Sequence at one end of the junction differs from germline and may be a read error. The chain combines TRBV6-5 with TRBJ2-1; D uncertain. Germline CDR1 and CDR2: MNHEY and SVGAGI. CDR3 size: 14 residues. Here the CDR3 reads CASSYRRFYNEQFF. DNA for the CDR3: TGTGCCAGCAGTTATCGTCGGTTCTACAACGAGCAGTTCTTC.

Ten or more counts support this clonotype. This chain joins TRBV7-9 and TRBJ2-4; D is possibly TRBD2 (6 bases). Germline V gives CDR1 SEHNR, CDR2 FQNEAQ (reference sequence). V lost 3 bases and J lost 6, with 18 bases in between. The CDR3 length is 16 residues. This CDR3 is CASSFPSGEKRNIQYF. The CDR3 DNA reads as TGTGCCAGCAGCTTTCCTTCGGGGGAAAAGAGAAACATTCAGTACTTC.

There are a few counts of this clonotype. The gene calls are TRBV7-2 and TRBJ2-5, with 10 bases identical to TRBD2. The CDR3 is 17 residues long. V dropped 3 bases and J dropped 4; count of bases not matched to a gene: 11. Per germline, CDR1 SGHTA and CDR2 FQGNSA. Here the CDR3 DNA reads TGTGCCAGCAGCTTCGGACTAGCGGTAGACAGGCGAGAGACCCAGTACTTC. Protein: CASSFGLAVDRRETQYF.

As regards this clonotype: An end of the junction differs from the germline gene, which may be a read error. The CDR3 coding sequence is TGCGCCAGCAGCATCCTAACAGGGCCGGATACGCAGTATTTT. Its protein is CASSILTGPDTQYF. The chain combines TRBV7-2 with TRBJ2-3; tentatively, D is TRBD1 (6 bases). Germline V CDR1 and CDR2: SGHTA, FQGNSA. This CDR3 comprises 14 residues.

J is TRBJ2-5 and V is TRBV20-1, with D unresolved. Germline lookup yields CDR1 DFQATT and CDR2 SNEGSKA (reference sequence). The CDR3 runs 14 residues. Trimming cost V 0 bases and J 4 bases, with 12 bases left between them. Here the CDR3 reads CSARDPLGGETQYF. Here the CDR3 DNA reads TGCAGTGCTAGAGATCCCCTCGGTGGAGAGACCCAGTACTTC.

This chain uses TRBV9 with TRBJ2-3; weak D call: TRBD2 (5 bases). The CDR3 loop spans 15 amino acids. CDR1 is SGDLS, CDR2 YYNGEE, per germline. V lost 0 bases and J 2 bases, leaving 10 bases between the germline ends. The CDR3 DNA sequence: TGTGCCAGCAGCGTAGGGGCGGGTCCCACAGATACGCAGTATTTT. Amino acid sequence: CASSVGAGPTDTQYF.

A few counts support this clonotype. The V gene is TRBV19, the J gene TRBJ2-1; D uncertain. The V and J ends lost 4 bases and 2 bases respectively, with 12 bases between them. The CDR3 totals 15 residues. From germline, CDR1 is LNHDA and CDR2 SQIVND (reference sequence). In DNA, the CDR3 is TGTGCCAGTAGTACCGACGCTACCCCCTACAATGAGCAGTTCTTC. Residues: CASSTDATPYNEQFF. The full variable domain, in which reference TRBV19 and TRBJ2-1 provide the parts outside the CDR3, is DGGITQSPKYLFRKEGQNVTLSCEQNLNHDAMYWYRQDPGQGLRLIYYSQIVNDFQKGDIAEGYSVSREKKESFPLTVTSAQKNPTAFYLCASSTDATPYNEQFFGPGTRLTVL.

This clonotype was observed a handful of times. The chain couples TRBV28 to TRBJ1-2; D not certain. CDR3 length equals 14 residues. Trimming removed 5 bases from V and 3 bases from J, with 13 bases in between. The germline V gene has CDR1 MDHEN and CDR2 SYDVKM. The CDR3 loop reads CASSEREFYYGYTF. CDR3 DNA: TGTGCCAGCAGTGAGAGGGAATTTTACTATGGCTACACCTTC.

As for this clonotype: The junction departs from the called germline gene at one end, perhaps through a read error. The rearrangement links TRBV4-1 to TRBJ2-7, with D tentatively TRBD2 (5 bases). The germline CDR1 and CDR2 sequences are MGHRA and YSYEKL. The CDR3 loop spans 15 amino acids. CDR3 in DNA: TGCGCCAGCAGCCAAGTTTTGGAAGTACGGGGTTTCCCGTTCTTC. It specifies CASSQVLEVRGFPFF.

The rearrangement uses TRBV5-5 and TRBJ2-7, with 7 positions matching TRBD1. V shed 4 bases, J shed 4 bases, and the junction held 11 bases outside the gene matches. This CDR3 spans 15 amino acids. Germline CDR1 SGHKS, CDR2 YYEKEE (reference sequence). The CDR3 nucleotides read TGTGCCAGCAGCGCAGACAGGGCCCGCTTTTACGAGCAGTACTTC. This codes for CASSADRARFYEQYF.

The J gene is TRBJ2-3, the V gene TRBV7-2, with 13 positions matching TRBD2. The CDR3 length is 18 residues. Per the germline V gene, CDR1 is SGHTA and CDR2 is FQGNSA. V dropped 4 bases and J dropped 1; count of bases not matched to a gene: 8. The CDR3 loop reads CASSSVTSGRAGTDTQYF. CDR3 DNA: TGTGCCAGCAGCTCCGTCACTAGCGGGAGGGCCGGCACAGATACGCAGTATTTT.

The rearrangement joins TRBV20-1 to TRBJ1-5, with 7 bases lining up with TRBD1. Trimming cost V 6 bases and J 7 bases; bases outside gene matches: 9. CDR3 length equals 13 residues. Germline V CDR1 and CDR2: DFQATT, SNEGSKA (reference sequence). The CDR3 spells CSASSTGYQPQHF. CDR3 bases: TGCAGTGCCTCATCGACAGGGTACCAGCCCCAGCATTTT.

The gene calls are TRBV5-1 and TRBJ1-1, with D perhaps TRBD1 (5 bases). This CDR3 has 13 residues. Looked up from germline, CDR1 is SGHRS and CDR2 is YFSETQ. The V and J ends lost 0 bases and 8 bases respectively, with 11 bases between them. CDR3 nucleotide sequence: TGCGCCAGCAGCTTGGCCGTTAACAGGGAAGCTTTCTTT. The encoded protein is CASSLAVNREAFF.

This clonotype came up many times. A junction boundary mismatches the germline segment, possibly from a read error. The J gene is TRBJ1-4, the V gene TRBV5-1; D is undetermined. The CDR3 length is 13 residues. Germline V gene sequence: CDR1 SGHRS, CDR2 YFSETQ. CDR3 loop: CASSPGPNEKLFF. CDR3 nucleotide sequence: TGTGCCAGCTCCCCAGGACCTAATGAAAAACTGTTTTTT.

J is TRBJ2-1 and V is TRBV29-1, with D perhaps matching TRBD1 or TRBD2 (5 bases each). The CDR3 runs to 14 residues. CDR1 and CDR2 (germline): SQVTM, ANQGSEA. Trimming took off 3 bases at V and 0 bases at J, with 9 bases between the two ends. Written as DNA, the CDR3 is TGCAGCGTTGAGGGGGTGAGCTCCTACAATGAGCAGTTCTTC. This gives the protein CSVEGVSSYNEQFF.

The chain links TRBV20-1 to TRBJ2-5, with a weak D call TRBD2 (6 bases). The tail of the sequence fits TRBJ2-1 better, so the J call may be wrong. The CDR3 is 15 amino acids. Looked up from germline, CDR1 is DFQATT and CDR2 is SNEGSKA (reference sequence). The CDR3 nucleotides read TGCAGTGCTGGGTTTTGGCGGGGTACACGCAATGAGCAGTTCTTC. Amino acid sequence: CSAGFWRGTRNEQFF.

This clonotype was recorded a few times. CDR3 amino acids: CSARLNYGYTF. The CDR3 coding sequence is TGCAGTGCTAGATTGAATTACGGCTACACCTTC. V gene TRBV20-1 combines with J gene TRBJ1-2, with unresolved D. Germline values: CDR1 DFQATT, CDR2 SNEGSKA (reference sequence). The CDR3 is 11 amino acids. V lost 2 bases, J lost 8 bases, and 9 bases lay in between.

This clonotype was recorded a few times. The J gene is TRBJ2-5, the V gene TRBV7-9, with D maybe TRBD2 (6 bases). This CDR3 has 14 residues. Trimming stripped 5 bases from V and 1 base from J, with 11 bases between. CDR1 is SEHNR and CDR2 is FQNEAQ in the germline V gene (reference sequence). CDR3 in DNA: TGTGCCAGCAGCATTTCTAGCGTCCAAGAGACCCAGTACTTC. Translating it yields CASSISSVQETQYF.

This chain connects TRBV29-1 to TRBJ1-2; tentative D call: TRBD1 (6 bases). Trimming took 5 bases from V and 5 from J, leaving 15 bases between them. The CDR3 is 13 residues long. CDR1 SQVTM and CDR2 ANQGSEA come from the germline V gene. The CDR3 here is CSVLQGPTYGYTF. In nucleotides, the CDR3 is TGCAGCGTTTTACAGGGCCCGACGTATGGCTACACCTTC.